This TCR beta chain is from a study of somatic mutations in cytotoxic T cells in rheumatoid arthritis. Overall study: Blood from the patient (about 29 ml EDTA) was drawn right after diagnosis, pretreatment.

Study results and limitations: Relative to age-matched healthy controls, rheumatoid arthritis patients did not differ significantly in CD8+ T-cell clonality. CD8+ clonality rose with age in rheumatoid arthritis patients, unlike in healthy controls.

A note on this clone: Its cognate antigen is unknown.

Produced via immunoSEQ multiplex PCR; TCRdb's table is partial and in-frame only. The repertoire has around 6,000 clones, approximately 77% of them found once; the top ten carry roughly 27%. Each population, CD4+ and CD8+ cells, was isolated by positive magnetic bead selection and checked for purity by flow cytometry. Trimming at V came to 5 bases and at J to 3 bases, leaving 8 bases not matched to a gene. The CDR3 contains 15 residues. CDR1 and CDR2 from the germline V gene are LNHDA and SQIVND (reference sequence). The chain joins TRBV19 to TRBJ1-2, with TRBD1 identical over 8 bases. This material consisted of CD8+ T cells sorted from blood, taken at a follow-up visit. This sequence was found in a woman in her seventies with rheumatoid arthritis. The CDR3 nucleotides read TGTGCCAGTAGTGCCGGATCGGACAGGGACTATGGCTACACCTTC. Amino acids: CASSAGSDRDYGYTF.